This entry lists 27 T cell receptor beta chains sequenced from one sample in a study of cytomegalovirus exposure and HLA in healthy donors. The table came from immunoSEQ multiplex PCR; TCRdb's copy has only in-frame clones and leaves some out. The sample holds some 330,000 clones, roughly 85% seen once. Material: PBMCs. The receptor set was obtained from a woman between 18 and 29 years old in good health and CMV-seronegative.

The CDR3 coding sequence is TGTGCCAGCAGCCCGCGACGCACTAGCGGAGACTCGGGCACAGATACGCAGTATTTT. Translation: CASSPRRTSGDSGTDTQYF. The chain joins TRBV7-8 to TRBJ2-3; 8 bases line up with TRBD2. CDR1 is SGHVS, CDR2 FQNEAQ, per germline. The CDR3 runs 19 residues. The J segment lost 1 base and the V segment lost 5 bases, leaving 17 bases of the junction unmatched. Based on the CDR3 plus reference TRBV7-8 and TRBJ2-3, the full variable domain is GAGVSQSPRYKVAKRGQDVALRCDPISGHVSLFWYQQALGQGPEFLTYFQNEAQLDKSGLPSDRFFAERPEGSVSTLKIQRTQQEDSAVYLCASSPRRTSGDSGTDTQYFGPGTRLTVL.

This chain joins TRBV27 and TRBJ2-7; 8 bases are a match to TRBD1. V dropped 6 bases and J dropped 5; count of bases not matched to a gene: 6. Germline V CDR1 and CDR2: MNHEY, SMNVEV (reference sequence). The CDR3 is made up of 13 amino acids. In nucleotides, the CDR3 is TGTGCCAGCAGCCGGACAGGGAGCAACGAGCAGTACTTC. This gives the protein CASSRTGSNEQYF.

The chain employs TRBV7-3 and TRBJ2-2; tentatively, D is TRBD2 (5 bases). Deletions cut 1 base from V and 6 bases from J, with 15 bases between. The CDR3 loop spans 16 amino acids. Germline V lookup: CDR1 SGHTA, CDR2 FQGTGA. The CDR3 here is CASSLNGRGNAGELFF. CDR3 bases: TGTGCCAGCAGCTTAAACGGGCGAGGGAATGCCGGGGAGCTGTTTTTT.

This chain connects TRBV7-9 to TRBJ2-1; 9 nucleotides match TRBD2. The CDR3 covers 17 residues. CDR1 is SEHNR, CDR2 FQNEAQ, per germline (reference sequence). V was clipped by 3 bases and J by 6 bases; unmatched bases: 12. For the CDR3, the DNA is TGTGCCAGCAGCTTTAGTCGGGCTGGCGGGAGGGCCAATGAGCAGTTCTTC. Translation gives CASSFSRAGGRANEQFF. The full variable domain, its missing parts supplied by reference TRBV7-9 and TRBJ2-1, is DTGVSQNPRHKITKRGQNVTFRCDPISEHNRLYWYRQTLGQGPEFLTYFQNEAQLEKSRLLSDRFSAERPKGSFSTLEIQRTEQGDSAMYLCASSFSRAGGRANEQFFGPGTRLTVL.

V and J are TRBV21-1 and TRBJ2-3; the D call of TRBD2 is as the table states it, not checked on the DNA. TRBV21-1 is a documented pseudogene. The CDR3 is 16 amino acids. CDR3: CASSKDQGGSTDTQYF. CDR3 nucleotide sequence: TGTGCCAGCAGCAAAGATCAGGGAGGGAGCACAGATACGCAGTATTTT.

This rearrangement joins TRBV6-1 to TRBJ1-5, with a possible D match to TRBD1 (5 bases). Trimming shortened V by 0 bases and J by 0 bases, and 12 bases separated the two germline ends. Per the germline V gene, CDR1 is MNHNS and CDR2 is SASEGT. This CDR3 contains 17 residues. The DNA of the CDR3 is TGTGCCAGCAGTGAAGCCTTAGGGGTTTATAGCAATCAGCCCCAGCATTTT. It encodes CASSEALGVYSNQPQHF.

This clone was recorded once. The rearrangement links TRBV6-1 to TRBJ2-1, with 7 bases aligning to TRBD2. CDR3 length: 16 residues. Germline V gene data show CDR1 as MNHNS and CDR2 as SASEGT. Losses at the gene ends were 3 bases for V and 4 bases for J; bases not matched to a gene: 9. CDR3 nucleotide sequence: TGTGCCAGCAGTGATTGGCCGGGACTACCGTACAATGAGCAGTTCTTC. Its translation is CASSDWPGLPYNEQFF.

V and J are TRBV19 and TRBJ2-7; TRBD1 matches at 10 bases. The germline V gene has CDR1 LNHDA and CDR2 SQIVND (reference sequence). This CDR3 is built from 14 residues. J gave up 3 bases and V 3 bases, and 2 bases lay outside the gene matches. This CDR3 is CASSIWDRGYEQYF. The CDR3 DNA is TGTGCCAGTAGTATCTGGGACAGGGGCTACGAGCAGTACTTC.

The genes are TRBV7-2 and TRBJ1-4, with D maybe TRBD1 (5 bases). Germline V gene data show CDR1 as SGHTA and CDR2 as FQGNSA. The CDR3 is made up of 13 amino acids. V lost 5 bases and J lost 6, with 10 bases in between. The CDR3 DNA reads TGTGCCAGCAGCCAACCGACAGATGAAAAACTGTTTTTT. Its translation is CASSQPTDEKLFF. Full variable domain (rest looked up from reference TRBV7-2 and TRBJ1-4): GAGVSQSPSNKVTEKGKDVELRCDPISGHTALYWYRQSLGQGLEFLIYFQGNSAPDKSGLPSDRFSAERTGGSVSTLTIQRTQQEDSAVYLCASSQPTDEKLFFGSGTQLSVL.

CDR3 protein: CASQGLAGANEQYF. For the CDR3, the DNA is TGTGCCAGTCAGGGACTAGCGGGAGCGAACGAGCAGTACTTC. The rearrangement links TRBV19 to TRBJ2-7; 14 bases are a match to TRBD2. Per germline, CDR1 LNHDA and CDR2 SQIVND (reference sequence). CDR3 length equals 14 residues. Trimming removed 8 bases from V and 5 bases from J; junction bases left unmatched: 5.

The chain employs TRBV5-1 and TRBJ2-5; maybe TRBD1 (6 bases). Looked up from germline, CDR1 is SGHRS and CDR2 is YFSETQ. V was trimmed by 0 bases and J by 1 base, leaving 10 bases between them. The CDR3 is 15 residues long. CDR3 sequence reads: CASSLVLRGQETQYF. CDR3 DNA: TGCGCCAGCAGCTTGGTGCTCAGGGGCCAAGAGACCCAGTACTTC. Full variable domain (outside the CDR3, taken from reference TRBV5-1 and TRBJ2-5): KAGVTQTPRYLIKTRGQQVTLSCSPISGHRSVSWYQQTPGQGLQFLFEYFSETQRNKGNFPGRFSGRQFSNSRSEMNVSTLELGDSALYLCASSLVLRGQETQYFGPGTRLLVL.

V gene TRBV7-6 combines with J gene TRBJ2-5; D is unresolved. The CDR3 loop spans 16 amino acids. Germline V CDR1 and CDR2: SGHVS, FNYEAQ. V lost 1 base, J lost 2 bases, and 14 bases lay in between. The CDR3, as DNA: TGTGCCAGCAGCTTAGGAGTTGTTTCTAATCAAGAGACCCAGTACTTC. Protein: CASSLGVVSNQETQYF.

The chain employs TRBV7-9 and TRBJ1-2; 7 bases are shared with TRBD1. Trimming removed 1 base from V and 3 bases from J; junction bases left unmatched: 2. The CDR3 spans 14 residues. The V gene's germline CDR1 is SEHNR and CDR2 FQNEAQ (reference sequence). The CDR3 sequence is CASSLGGQHYGYTF. CDR3 bases: TGTGCCAGCAGCTTAGGGGGACAGCACTATGGCTACACCTTC.

Remarks on this clone: The same CDR3 can be traced to other DNA sequences in this sample. The rearrangement links TRBV30 to TRBJ2-7, with a tentative D call TRBD2 (6 bases). The CDR3 length is 12 residues. V lost 3 bases to trimming and J lost 1 base, with 7 bases between them. Germline V gives CDR1 GTSNPN, CDR2 SVGIG (reference sequence). CDR3 region: CAWSRGSYEQYF. DNA for the CDR3: TGTGCCTGGAGCCGGGGGTCCTACGAGCAGTACTTC.

Only a few counts were recorded for this clone. This sequence joins TRBV5-1 and TRBJ1-1; D possibly corresponds to TRBD1 (5 bases). V was cut by 0 bases and J by 11 bases, with 17 bases left in between. Germline assignment: CDR1 SGHRS and CDR2 YFSETQ. The CDR3 consists of 14 residues. CDR3 DNA: TGCGCCAGCAGCTTGGAGGGCAGGAGCTCAGGGGCTTTCTTT. It yields the protein CASSLEGRSSGAFF.

There are a few counts of this clone. This sequence joins TRBV4-1 and TRBJ1-5; D is uncertain. The CDR3 spans 15 residues. Trimming removed 0 bases from V and 5 bases from J, with 11 bases in between. Germline lookup yields CDR1 MGHRA and CDR2 YSYEKL. The CDR3 DNA sequence: TGCGCCAGCAGCCAAGATGGGCCAGGCCATCAGCCCCAGCATTTT. Protein: CASSQDGPGHQPQHF.

The chain recombines TRBV4-3 with TRBJ1-2; D may be TRBD1 (5 bases). The CDR3 totals 16 residues. From germline, CDR1 is LGHNA and CDR2 YSLEER. Between the trimmed V and J ends, which lost 1 base and 2 bases, there was a span of 14 bases. The CDR3 region has the DNA TGCGCCAGCAGCCAAGGGGATTGGGAGGGGAACTATGGCTACACCTTC. Translating gives CASSQGDWEGNYGYTF.

The J gene is TRBJ2-3, the V gene TRBV27; 8 bases are a match to TRBD2. Germline-derived CDR1 and CDR2 are MNHEY and SMNVEV (reference sequence). The CDR3 is 15 residues long. With V trimmed by 8 bases and J by 1 base, 8 bases remained unmatched. The CDR3 DNA reads as TGTGCCAGCTTTCCCCTAGCGGGTCGCACAGATACGCAGTATTTT. Protein sequence: CASFPLAGRTDTQYF.

The chain employs TRBV18 and TRBJ2-1; TRBD1 matches 8 bases. This CDR3 contains 14 residues. V lost 5 bases to trimming and J lost 5 bases; unmatched junction nucleotides: 5. Germline CDR1 is KGHSH and CDR2 is LQKENI. Here the CDR3 DNA reads TGTGCCAGCTCAGGACAGGGCAGGGACAATGAGCAGTTCTTC. Translation gives CASSGQGRDNEQFF.

This CDR3 reads CASTDRVNTEAFF. DNA of the CDR3: TGTGCCAGCACCGACAGGGTGAACACTGAAGCTTTCTTT. The chain employs TRBV5-4 and TRBJ1-1; 7 bases fit TRBD1. The CDR3 runs 13 residues. J lost 0 bases, V lost 6 bases, and 2 bases had no gene match. Germline-derived CDR1 and CDR2 are SGHNT and YYREEE (reference sequence). Based on the CDR3 plus reference TRBV5-4 and TRBJ1-1, the full variable domain is ETGVTQSPTHLIKTRGQQVTLRCSSQSGHNTVSWYQQALGQGPQFIFQYYREEENGRGNFPPRFSGLQFPNYSSELNVNALELDDSALYLCASTDRVNTEAFFGQGTRLTVV.

The chain links TRBV6-5 to TRBJ1-2, with 8 bases identical to TRBD1. The CDR3 runs 13 residues. V trimming: 6 bases; J trimming: 8 bases; junction bases outside the gene matches: 8. Germline CDR1 reads MNHEY; CDR2 reads SVGAGI. CDR3 in DNA: TGTGCCAGCAGCCCGACAGGGGACTGGGGCTACACCTTC. This codes for CASSPTGDWGYTF.

The V gene is TRBV10-3, the J gene TRBJ2-6, with TRBD1 as a possible D gene (6 bases). Germline V lookup: CDR1 ENHRY, CDR2 SYGVKD. The CDR3 runs to 18 residues. Trimming removed 0 bases at V and 0 bases at J, with 12 bases between. The CDR3 DNA reads TGTGCCATCAGTGAGTCGGCGCAGGGGAGCTCTGGGGCCAACGTCCTGACTTTC. As protein: CAISESAQGSSGANVLTF.

This clone appeared once. The chain couples TRBV7-2 to TRBJ2-2; 8 nucleotides agree with TRBD2. V was pared by 2 bases and J by 4 bases, with 6 bases of the junction left unmatched. The CDR3 is made up of 16 amino acids. Germline loops: CDR1 SGHTA, CDR2 FQGNSA. CDR3 region: CASSLMVREGTGELFF. The CDR3 DNA reads TGTGCCAGCAGCTTAATGGTTCGGGAGGGCACCGGGGAGCTGTTTTTT.

In its sample, this clone was seen a few times. As DNA, the CDR3 is TGTGCCAGCAGCCAAGCTGAAGGACAGGGGGCCTACGAGCAGTACTTC. This gives the protein CASSQAEGQGAYEQYF. The V call is TRBV4-2, the J call TRBJ2-7, with 10 bases fitting TRBD1. The CDR3 is 16 residues long. The J segment lost 2 bases and the V segment lost 1 base, leaving 5 bases of the junction unmatched. The germline gives CDR1 LGHNA, CDR2 YNFKEQ.

The DNA of the CDR3 is TGCGCCAGCAGCTTGATGTCTAGCGGGAGTAATGAGCAGTTCTTC. This encodes CASSLMSSGSNEQFF. V and J are TRBV5-1 and TRBJ2-1; 10 nucleotides line up with TRBD2. The CDR3 has 15 residues. The germline V gene encodes CDR1 SGHRS and CDR2 YFSETQ. With 1 base clipped from V and 7 bases from J, the junction kept 5 bases outside the gene matches.

This rearrangement joins TRBV5-4 to TRBJ1-2; 10 bases map to TRBD1. The J segment lost 1 base and the V segment lost 0 bases, leaving 0 bases of the junction unmatched. The CDR3 sequence is 15 residues long. CDR1 and CDR2 from the germline V gene are SGHNT and YYREEE (reference sequence). The CDR3, as DNA: TGTGCCAGCAGCTTGGGGACAGGGGGTAACTATGGCTACACCTTC. As protein: CASSLGTGGNYGYTF.

The DNA for the CDR3 is TGTGCCAGCAGCTCAACCCGGGACAGCATGAACACTGAAGCTTTCTTT. Translating it yields CASSSTRDSMNTEAFF. The chain joins TRBV5-4 to TRBJ1-1; 7 positions agree with TRBD1. The CDR3 runs to 16 residues. V trimming: 3 bases; J trimming: 0 bases; junction bases outside the gene matches: 8. CDR1 and CDR2 from the germline V gene are SGHNT and YYREEE (reference sequence).